The TCR beta chain under discussion was sequenced for a study of patients and donors after allogeneic stem cell transplantation (TCRdb year 2020). The junction shows trimming of 11 bases on V and 5 bases on J, plus 18 bases between the germline ends. The CDR3 runs 14 amino acids, cysteine and phenylalanine included. Left in the record is the CDR3 DNA by itself, 42 bases read in frame from the first base. The germline V gene yields MDHEN for CDR1 and SYDVKM for CDR2. Library creation used RT-PCR. Sequencing used a NextSeq 550. TCRdb reprocessed the public reads (quality trimming at Q25 with fastp, clone calling with MiXCR) and kept in-frame beta chains. Rows merge per CDR3 protein into single entries with the most common DNA and genes. Within this sample are over 400,000 distinct CDR3 sequences, with about a sixth of them counted one time only. Around 7.2% of the sample is taken by the ten largest. In the case of this clonotype: It has no known antigen specificity. No base-level quality is on record; no much larger clone is a single base apart.

The material sequenced was blood, either unsorted or a sorted T cell fraction (not recorded which). This chain joins TRBV28 to TRBJ1-4, and perhaps TRBD1 as D gene, on 6 matching bases. The source of this sequence is a human donor who was either an allogeneic HSCT recipient or a stem cell or donor lymphocyte infusion donor (not recorded which). It is not recorded whose cells these are; they may come from a transplant donor. CDR3 region: CAVRSGARNEKLFF. The nucleotides read TGTGCCGTACGATCAGGGGCCCGGAATGAAAAACTGTTTTTT.